This T cell receptor (beta chain) was sequenced for a study of blood T cell repertoires in COVID-19. On the study more broadly: Specimens from acute and convalescent COVID-19 originated in the United States, Italy and Spain. Sources were T cells, B-cell-depleted T cells, or PBMCs; the material itself was cDNA or gDNA.

Per the original data handling: It was from reference gene primer amplification that nucleated cell counts were estimated. Here immunoSEQ multiplex PCR was the method, and the copy in TCRdb shows in-frame clones only, minus some. That table gives V, J and clone size, and the DNA gave D and trimming. The profile shows some 160,000 clones, around 81% of them singletons. The junction had 2 bases not matched to a gene; V was cut back by 0 bases and J by 3 bases. The V gene's germline CDR1 is LNHNV and CDR2 YYDKDF (reference sequence). The CDR3 covers 16 residues. The sample taken for sequencing was peripheral blood. The J gene is TRBJ2-2, the V gene TRBV15; 9 bases agree with TRBD2. The TCR comes from a man in his 70s with active or convalescent COVID-19. CDR3 DNA sequence: TGTGCCACCAGCAGAGAAGCGGGGGGACACACCGGGGAGCTGTTTTTT. This gives the protein CATSREAGGHTGELFF.